This T cell receptor (beta chain) derives from a study of T cells in Graves' hyperthyroidism and ophthalmopathy. Study in general: The authors collected peripheral blood at initial diagnosis, before any treatment. Overall study findings and caveats: Median prediction lead before ophthalmopathy onset was 6.5 to 7 months with the model.

Patients affected by ophthalmopathy presented a Clinical Activity Score of at least 3, a NOSPECS grade of at least 4, and disease duration below 3 months. Orbital computed tomography, thyroid ultrasound, serum thyroxine and TRAb, and clinical symptoms together informed the diagnoses. RNA transcripts were the template for amplifying TCR beta CDR3 regions. Primed by the HTBI set, a first-round RT-PCR was run on the TCR CDR3. One entry per CDR3 protein results from TCRdb running MiXCR on the multiplex PCR reads. In the table there are hundreds of thousands of distinct CDR3 sequences, about 15% of which are singletons. The CDR3 is 14 amino acids. V dropped 6 bases and J dropped 7 bases, with 16 bases sitting between them. CDR1 is MDHEN and CDR2 is SYDVKM in the germline V gene. The table lists this clonotype with many counts. Antigen unknown.

The clonotype was recovered from a woman aged 45-65 years with Graves' ophthalmopathy. The chain couples TRBV28 to TRBJ1-5, with a weak D call TRBD1 (6 bases). Sequenced material: blood. The CDR3 coding sequence is TGTGCCAGCAGCTACACAGGGTCGAAACAGCCCCAGCATTTT. Translating gives CASSYTGSKQPQHF.